The 28 T cell receptor beta chains presented below share a single source sample, sequenced in a study of shared clonotypes between healthy human individuals. CD45RO negativity and positive selection for CCR7 defined naive CD8 cells, a population that excluded terminally differentiated effector memory CD45RA+ cells. Clones were read by immunoSEQ multiplex PCR, and TCRdb kept only the in-frame ones, dropping some. The data show about 550,000 clones, 95% to 96% seen once. Sequencing was carried out using naive CD8+ T cells sorted from blood. These receptors came from a woman aged 30 to 39 in good health.

The chain has TRBV4-1 and TRBJ2-1; TRBD2 matches at 12 bases. This CDR3 is 18 amino acids long. In germline, CDR1 is MGHRA, CDR2 YSYEKL. Trimming took 5 bases from V and 4 from J; bases not matched to a gene: 12. CDR3 sequence (DNA): TGCGCCAGCAGCTTCGGACTAGCGGGAAGGTCTAGTTACAATGAGCAGTTCTTC. The encoded protein is CASSFGLAGRSSYNEQFF.

This clone is a singleton in its sample. V usage is TRBV9 and J usage is TRBJ2-7; weak D call: TRBD2 (5 bases). V dropped 0 bases and J dropped 6 bases, with 16 bases sitting between them. Germline V CDR1 and CDR2: SGDLS, YYNGEE. The CDR3 runs to 15 residues. The CDR3 sequence: CASSVEASWPSEQYF. For the CDR3, the DNA is TGTGCCAGCAGCGTAGAGGCTAGCTGGCCAAGCGAGCAGTACTTC.

The chain recombines TRBV5-1 with TRBJ1-1; 10 bases map to TRBD1. CDR3 length equals 15 residues. CDR1 is SGHRS, CDR2 YFSETQ, per germline. The V segment lost 0 bases and the J segment 5 bases; nucleotides outside the gene matches: 4. The DNA for the CDR3 is TGCGCCAGCAGCTTGGGACAGGGGGCTCAAACTGAAGCTTTCTTT. Translated: CASSLGQGAQTEAFF.

The chain has TRBV6-5 and TRBJ1-5, with D tentatively TRBD1 (5 bases). Looked up from germline, CDR1 is MNHEY and CDR2 is SVGAGI. V lost 6 bases to trimming and J lost 7 bases, with 13 bases between them. CDR3 size: 13 residues. CDR3 sequence: CASSVGLDQPQHF. The CDR3 DNA is TGTGCCAGCAGCGTGGGACTGGACCAGCCCCAGCATTTT.

V gene TRBV6-6 combines with J gene TRBJ2-5, with D uncertain. Germline lookup yields CDR1 MNHNY and CDR2 SVGAGI (reference sequence). CDR3 length: 12 residues. The germline V and J ends were trimmed by 4 bases and 5 bases, with 8 bases remaining between them. CDR3 DNA: TGTGCCAGCAGTTTCCTACTGGAGACCCAGTACTTC. Translating it yields CASSFLLETQYF.

The chain couples TRBV28 to TRBJ1-1; the D is unclear. The CDR3 is made up of 12 amino acids. In germline, CDR1 is MDHEN, CDR2 SYDVKM. Trimming took 1 base from V and 7 from J, leaving 7 bases between them. CDR3 sequence: CASSLSWIEAFF. For the CDR3, the DNA is TGTGCCAGCAGTTTATCCTGGATTGAAGCTTTCTTT. The full variable domain, in which reference TRBV28 and TRBJ1-1 provide the parts outside the CDR3, is DVKVTQSSRYLVKRTGEKVFLECVQDMDHENMFWYRQDPGLGLRLIYFSYDVKMKEKGDIPEGYSVSREKKERFSLILESASTNQTSMYLCASSLSWIEAFFGQGTRLTVV.

The gene calls are TRBV5-1 and TRBJ2-6; 8 bases are a match to TRBD1. This CDR3 is 18 amino acids long. After removal of 4 bases from V and 0 bases from J, the junction contained 9 bases not matched to a gene. Germline V gives CDR1 SGHRS, CDR2 YFSETQ. The CDR3, as DNA: TGCGCCAGCAGCCCCTGGACAGGGAGGCACTCTGGGGCCAACGTCCTGACTTTC. Protein product: CASSPWTGRHSGANVLTF.

V is TRBV10-1 and J is TRBJ2-5; D call uncertain. V was pared by 0 bases and J by 3 bases, with 14 bases between. This CDR3 region has 16 residues. Germline V lookup: CDR1 WNHNN, CDR2 SYGVQD (reference sequence). CDR3 residues: CASSESYYSRKETQYF. The CDR3 DNA sequence: TGCGCCAGCAGTGAGTCGTATTATTCCAGAAAAGAGACCCAGTACTTC.

The chain couples TRBV6-1 to TRBJ2-2; 12 positions match TRBD2. CDR3 size: 18 residues. CDR1 and CDR2 from the germline V gene are MNHNS and SASEGT. J was trimmed by 6 bases and V by 1 base; bases with no gene match: 9. CDR3 coding DNA: TGTGCCAGCAGTGAAGGACTAGCGGGAGTGTATTGGGCCGGGGAGCTGTTTTTT. It encodes CASSEGLAGVYWAGELFF.

The V call is TRBV5-4, the J call TRBJ1-2; a weak D match, TRBD1 (6 bases). CDR1 and CDR2 from the germline V gene are SGHNT and YYREEE (reference sequence). The CDR3 sequence is 14 residues long. Trimming left V 0 bases short and J 1 base short, with 7 bases between. CDR3 nucleotides: TGTGCCAGCAGCTTGGTGGACAGTAACTATGGCTACACCTTC. This translates into CASSLVDSNYGYTF.

The V gene is TRBV7-2, the J gene TRBJ1-4; 7 positions agree with TRBD1. After removal of 5 bases from V and 5 bases from J, the junction contained 2 bases not matched to a gene. Germline CDR1 and CDR2: SGHTA and FQGNSA. The CDR3 runs 13 residues. CDR3 DNA: TGTGCCAGCAGCGTGGACAGGAATGAAAAACTGTTTTTT. Translation gives CASSVDRNEKLFF.

This clone was found once. The gene calls are TRBV5-1 and TRBJ2-7; 7 positions agree with TRBD1. The CDR3 totals 14 residues. J was trimmed by 6 bases and V by 0 bases; bases with no gene match: 6. Germline lookup yields CDR1 SGHRS and CDR2 YFSETQ. CDR3 sequence (DNA): TGCGCCAGCAGCTTGGCGACAGGGTGGCGCGAGCAGTACTTC. It codes for CASSLATGWREQYF.

V and J are TRBV29-1 and TRBJ2-1; D is possibly TRBD2 (6 bases). The CDR3 spans 13 residues. From germline, CDR1 is SQVTM and CDR2 ANQGSEA. V was clipped by 3 bases and J by 7 bases, with 13 bases between them. Here the CDR3 DNA reads TGCAGCGTTGATCTCGGCGGAGGGAATGAGCAGTTCTTC. The encoded protein is CSVDLGGGNEQFF.

The chain uses TRBV27 and TRBJ2-7, with 12 bases aligning to TRBD2. This CDR3 region has 13 residues. J was trimmed by 4 bases and V by 8 bases; bases with no gene match: 3. Germline V lookup: CDR1 MNHEY, CDR2 SMNVEV (reference sequence). CDR3 amino acids: CASQTSGSYEQYF. The CDR3 DNA sequence: TGTGCCAGCCAGACTAGCGGGAGTTACGAGCAGTACTTC.

This chain uses TRBV28 with TRBJ1-5; D perhaps matches TRBD1 (5 bases). Per the germline V gene, CDR1 is MDHEN and CDR2 is SYDVKM. Trimming removed 9 bases from V and 6 bases from J, with 15 bases in between. CDR3 length: 13 residues. CDR3 DNA sequence: TGTGCCAGACATAGGGGCCCCAGTCAGCCCCAGCATTTT. Amino acid sequence: CARHRGPSQPQHF.

The rearrangement joins TRBV19 to TRBJ2-7; D unresolved. Trimming took 10 bases from V and 1 from J, leaving 8 bases between them. The length of the CDR3 is 11 residues. Germline V gene data show CDR1 as LNHDA and CDR2 as SQIVND (reference sequence). As DNA, the CDR3 is TGTGCCACCTCCTCTTCCTACGAGCAGTACTTC. Translated: CATSSSYEQYF.

The V call is TRBV19, the J call TRBJ1-5, with D hard to call. Germline loops: CDR1 LNHDA, CDR2 SQIVND (reference sequence). V lost 5 bases and J 5 bases, leaving 13 bases between the germline ends. The CDR3 sequence is 14 residues long. CDR3 bases: TGTGCCAGTAGTCACAGCTACCCTGATCAGCCCCAGCATTTT. Its protein is CASSHSYPDQPQHF.

This sequence joins TRBV7-9 and TRBJ2-1; D is ambiguous. V lost 0 bases to trimming and J lost 6 bases, with 15 bases between them. The CDR3 is 16 residues long. The germline CDR1 and CDR2 sequences are SEHNR and FQNEAQ (reference sequence). Here the CDR3 reads CASSLASLGVGNEQFF. The CDR3 nucleotides are TGTGCCAGCAGCTTAGCCAGCCTAGGAGTTGGCAATGAGCAGTTCTTC. Full variable domain (outside the CDR3, taken from reference TRBV7-9 and TRBJ2-1): DTGVSQNPRHKITKRGQNVTFRCDPISEHNRLYWYRQTLGQGPEFLTYFQNEAQLEKSRLLSDRFSAERPKGSFSTLEIQRTEQGDSAMYLCASSLASLGVGNEQFFGPGTRLTVL.

The J gene is TRBJ2-1, the V gene TRBV13; TRBD2 matches at 8 bases. The CDR3 runs 14 residues. Germline-derived CDR1 and CDR2 are PRHDT and FYEKMQ (reference sequence). With V trimmed by 3 bases and J by 10 bases, 8 bases remained unmatched. The CDR3 here is CASSFGLATGEQFF. The CDR3 DNA reads TGTGCCAGCAGCTTCGGACTAGCAACTGGGGAGCAGTTCTTC. The whole variable domain, filled in from reference TRBV13 and TRBJ2-1, reads AAGVIQSPRHLIKEKRETATLKCYPIPRHDTVYWYQQGPGQDPQFLISFYEKMQSDKGSIPDRFSAQQFSDYHSELNMSSLELGDSALYFCASSFGLATGEQFFGPGTRLTVL.

This chain links TRBV6-5 with TRBJ1-6; 8 nucleotides agree with TRBD1. CDR1 and CDR2 from the germline V gene are MNHEY and SVGAGI. Unmatched junction bases numbered 2, after V lost 2 bases and J lost 11 bases. The CDR3 runs to 13 residues. CDR3 coding DNA: TGTGCCAGCAGTTACGCGACAGGGGCACCCCTCCACTTT. Translating it yields CASSYATGAPLHF.

Comment on this clone: The same CDR3 also results from other DNA sequences found in this sample. In DNA form, the CDR3 reads TGTGCCAGCAGCTTAGGTGGTTACGAGCAGTACTTC. Translated, it gives CASSLGGYEQYF. The genes are TRBV13 and TRBJ2-7; the D is unclear. In germline, CDR1 is PRHDT, CDR2 FYEKMQ (reference sequence). The CDR3 has 12 residues. With 0 bases removed from V and 4 bases from J, the gap between germline ends came to 4 bases.

The J gene is TRBJ2-7, the V gene TRBV28, with 12 bases fitting TRBD2. CDR3 length: 14 residues. The V and J ends lost 8 bases and 3 bases, in that order; junction bases with no gene match: 5. Germline V gives CDR1 MDHEN, CDR2 SYDVKM. CDR3 region: CASSWTSGIYEQYF. In DNA form, the CDR3 reads TGTGCCAGCTCGTGGACTAGCGGGATCTACGAGCAGTACTTC.

The chain uses TRBV5-1 and TRBJ1-1, with D unclear. CDR1 is SGHRS, CDR2 YFSETQ, per germline. The CDR3 is made up of 16 amino acids. The V end was cut by 1 base, the J end by 4 bases, with 17 bases between. The CDR3 loop is CASSLSWRDGGTEAFF. CDR3 nucleotide sequence: TGCGCCAGCAGCTTGAGCTGGCGTGATGGAGGCACTGAAGCTTTCTTT.

The chain joins TRBV7-9 to TRBJ2-7; either TRBD1 or TRBD2 may supply D (5 bases each). CDR1 and CDR2 from the germline V gene are SEHNR and FQNEAQ (reference sequence). This CDR3 has 13 residues. The V gene lost 3 bases and the J gene lost 5 bases, with 11 bases spanning the gap. The CDR3 is CASSFYGGNEQYF. CDR3 bases: TGTGCCAGCAGCTTTTATGGGGGAAACGAGCAGTACTTC.

The chain has TRBV10-2 and TRBJ2-7; D gene unclear. The V gene lost 6 bases and the J gene lost 4 bases, with 7 bases spanning the gap. CDR3 length: 11 amino acids. CDR1 is WSHSY and CDR2 is SAAADI in the germline V gene. CDR3: CASRDLYEQYF. The DNA of the CDR3 is TGCGCCAGCAGGGATTTGTACGAGCAGTACTTC.

This chain connects TRBV5-6 to TRBJ2-7, with D uncertain. Deletions cut 0 bases from V and 5 bases from J, with 12 bases between. This CDR3 contains 14 residues. The germline CDR1 and CDR2 sequences are SGHDT and YYEEEE. The CDR3 sequence is CASSLGLGRNEQYF. The CDR3 DNA is TGTGCCAGCAGCTTGGGGCTAGGAAGAAACGAGCAGTACTTC.

The gene calls are TRBV19 and TRBJ2-1; TRBD2 agrees at 10 bases. J gave up 7 bases and V 5 bases, and 8 bases lay outside the gene matches. The CDR3 covers 15 residues. Germline lookup yields CDR1 LNHDA and CDR2 SQIVND (reference sequence). The DNA of the CDR3 is TGTGCCAGTAGTGATAGTCTAGCGGGAGTAAATGAGCAGTTCTTC. Its protein is CASSDSLAGVNEQFF.

The gene calls are TRBV5-1 and TRBJ2-5; 13 bases are shared with TRBD2. This CDR3 contains 15 residues. Germline-derived CDR1 and CDR2 are SGHRS and YFSETQ. J lost 5 bases, V lost 4 bases, and 5 bases had no gene match. CDR3 in amino acids: CASSPWTSGSETQYF. The CDR3 DNA follows: TGCGCCAGCAGCCCATGGACTAGCGGGAGTGAGACCCAGTACTTC.